This T cell receptor (beta chain) was captured in a study of T cells in Graves' hyperthyroidism and ophthalmopathy. Amplified TCR beta CDR3 regions came from RNA transcripts. Using the HTBI primer set, a first-round RT-PCR was run on the TCR CDR3. TCRdb used MiXCR to reprocess the multiplex PCR reads, holding one entry per CDR3 protein. The sample lists roughly 710,000 distinct CDR3 sequences; approximately 36% were seen once. This clonotype was seen more than once but under ten times. Per the germline V gene, CDR1 is SGHTA and CDR2 is FQGNSA. V was trimmed by 1 base and J by 2 bases, leaving 12 bases between them. CDR3 size: 15 residues.

The rearrangement uses TRBV7-2 and TRBJ2-7; D gene uncertain. What was sequenced was blood. This receptor was obtained from a woman aged 40 to 50 with Graves' hyperthyroidism. CDR3 in amino acids: CASSLVSTVPYEQYF. CDR3 DNA: TGTGCCAGCAGCTTAGTTTCGACCGTCCCCTACGAGCAGTACTTC.